The 10 T cell receptor beta chains below come from one sample, sequenced in a study of human T cells and chemical hapten exposure. From the RACE reads, TCRdb called clonotypes with MiXCR, one entry per CDR3 protein. The sample consists of approximately 50,000 distinct CDR3 sequences, roughly 10% of them appearing once. Time point noted: pre-sensitization, week 0. The treatment here: therapeutic diphenylcyclopropenone sensitization with weekly scalp DPC. The authors extracted total RNA from unfractionated whole blood. The sequences come from whole blood, collected in connection with sensitization to the hapten diphenylcyclopropenone (DPC). Source of these receptors: a woman in her twenties or thirties with alopecia areata. Some clones in this sample may be carry-over from other donors' samples.

This clonotype has more than one count but fewer than ten. The V call is TRBV4-3, the J call TRBJ2-1, with 7 positions matching TRBD1. This CDR3 region has 17 residues. Germline CDR1 LGHNA, CDR2 YSLEER. The V gene end was trimmed by 0 bases and the J gene end by 0 bases; junction bases not matched to a gene: 5. CDR3 nucleotides: TGCGCCAGCAGCCAAGACCCGGACAGGAGCTCCTACAATGAGCAGTTCTTC. Protein sequence: CASSQDPDRSSYNEQFF.

This clonotype was detected many times. The chain couples TRBV7-2 to TRBJ1-6, with 9 bases that match TRBD1. V dropped 3 bases and J dropped 5; count of bases not matched to a gene: 2. Germline V gene sequence: CDR1 SGHTA, CDR2 FQGNSA. The CDR3 extends over 15 amino acids. CDR3 in DNA: TGTGCCAGCAGCTTCCGACAGGGGGATAATTCACCCCTCCACTTT. Translated: CASSFRQGDNSPLHF.

This clonotype was counted ten times or more. The J gene is TRBJ1-5, the V gene TRBV12-3 or TRBV12-4, with a possible D match to TRBD1 (6 bases). The CDR3 has 14 residues. V gave up 1 base and J gave up 6 bases, with 10 bases separating them. CDR3 DNA sequence: TGTGCCAGCAGTTTAGTTACAGGGACTCAGCCCCAGCATTTT. It encodes CASSLVTGTQPQHF.

V and J are TRBV12-3 or TRBV12-4 and TRBJ2-3; TRBD2 aligns across 13 bases. The CDR3 is 18 amino acids. J lost 3 bases, V lost 5 bases, and 11 bases had no gene match. This CDR3 reads CASSPHLPTSGGTDTQYF. The CDR3 DNA reads TGTGCCAGCAGTCCTCATCTCCCGACTAGCGGGGGGACAGATACGCAGTATTTT.

This clonotype was observed at least ten times. V and J are TRBV29-1 and TRBJ2-3; tentative D call: TRBD1 (5 bases). This CDR3 is 13 amino acids long. Trimming left V 3 bases short and J 6 bases short, with 13 bases between. Germline loops: CDR1 SQVTM, CDR2 ANQGSEA. In DNA, the CDR3 is TGCAGCGTTGACAGGGCCCTGAGGGATACGCAGTATTTT. Translated, it gives CSVDRALRDTQYF.

This clonotype has only a few counts. The chain has TRBV10-2 and TRBJ2-3; D is unresolved. There are 16 residues in the CDR3. CDR1 and CDR2 (germline): WSHSY, SAAADI. V dropped 0 bases and J dropped 6 bases, with 16 bases sitting between them. DNA for the CDR3: TGCGCCAGCAGTGAGTCCAAGTGGGCAGCCATCGATACGCAGTATTTT. Protein product: CASSESKWAAIDTQYF.

This clonotype was counted only a few times. V is TRBV10-3 and J is TRBJ2-3, with TRBD2 matching 7 bases. Trimming cost V 4 bases and J 4 bases; bases outside gene matches: 5. The germline V gene has CDR1 ENHRY and CDR2 SYGVKD. This CDR3 has 14 residues. Here the CDR3 DNA reads TGTGCCATCAGTGGGGGGGGTCCCCCAGATACGCAGTATTTT. Translation gives CAISGGGPPDTQYF.

This chain joins TRBV14 and TRBJ1-4; 10 bases are a match to TRBD1. The length of the CDR3 is 14 residues. Germline V CDR1 and CDR2: SGHDN, FVKESK. The J segment lost 11 bases and the V segment lost 4 bases, leaving 7 bases of the junction unmatched. CDR3 sequence: CASSRRDRGGKLFF. DNA of the CDR3: TGTGCCAGCAGCCGCCGGGACAGGGGAGGGAAACTGTTTTTT.

The chain employs TRBV14 and TRBJ1-6; TRBD1 might be the D (5 bases). This CDR3 is built from 17 residues. Germline CDR1 reads SGHDN; CDR2 reads FVKESK. Trimming pared 3 bases from V and 3 bases from J, leaving 15 bases between. The CDR3, as DNA: TGTGCCAGCAGCCAGCGGGACGTTGGGTTCTATAATTCACCCCTCCACTTT. It specifies CASSQRDVGFYNSPLHF.

The chain has TRBV12-3 or TRBV12-4 and TRBJ2-7; D gene ambiguous. V lost 3 bases and J 1 base, leaving 7 bases between the germline ends. This CDR3 spans 13 amino acids. CDR3 residues: CASSFASSYEQYF. The CDR3 DNA is TGTGCCAGCAGTTTTGCTTCGTCCTACGAGCAGTACTTC.